This T cell receptor beta chain was retrieved from a study of OX40 agonist ivuxolimab in advanced cancers. The study, taken as a whole, reports: Normalized T-cell clonal expansion was also low in some nonresponders.

Assay: immunoSEQ multiplex PCR; the TCRdb copy retains only in-frame clones and omits some. The table has approximately 52,000 clones, around 86% seen once. V gave up 8 bases and J gave up 4 bases, with 11 bases separating them. From germline, CDR1 is MNHEY and CDR2 SVGAGI. The CDR3 length is 12 residues. This clone was seen once. What it binds is not known. The sequencing here drew on CD4+ or CD8+ T cells sorted from blood, taken in a trial of the OX40 agonist ivuxolimab. This TCR was sampled from an adult with an advanced solid tumor such as melanoma, head and neck, liver or kidney cancer. V usage is TRBV6-5 and J usage is TRBJ1-2, with a tentative D call TRBD1 (5 bases). The CDR3 reads CASSAGGYGYTF. The CDR3 DNA reads TGTGCCAGCTCCGCGGGGGGCTATGGCTACACCTTC.